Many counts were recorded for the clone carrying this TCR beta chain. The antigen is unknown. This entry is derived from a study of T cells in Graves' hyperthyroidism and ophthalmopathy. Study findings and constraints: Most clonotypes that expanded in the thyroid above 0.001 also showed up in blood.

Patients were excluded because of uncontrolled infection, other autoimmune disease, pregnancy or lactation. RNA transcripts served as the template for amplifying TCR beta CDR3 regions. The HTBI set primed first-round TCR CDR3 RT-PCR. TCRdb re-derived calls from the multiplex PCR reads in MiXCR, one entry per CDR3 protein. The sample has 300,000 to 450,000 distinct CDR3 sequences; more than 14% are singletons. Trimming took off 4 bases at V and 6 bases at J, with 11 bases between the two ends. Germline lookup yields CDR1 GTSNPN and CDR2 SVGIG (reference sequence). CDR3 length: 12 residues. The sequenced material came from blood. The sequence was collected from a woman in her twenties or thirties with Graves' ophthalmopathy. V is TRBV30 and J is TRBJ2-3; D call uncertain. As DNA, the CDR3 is TGTGCCTGGAACATTTGGGGTGATACGCAGTATTTT. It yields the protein CAWNIWGDTQYF.